This TCR beta chain was observed in a study of tumor-infiltrating lymphocytes in primary liver carcinoma. About the research overall: Every sample contained roughly 3.65 to 7.5 million productive TCRbeta reads, and these numbers were similar from one tissue type to another. Study outcomes and limitations: Found in all five tumor regions were only about 8-25% of top clones.

Co-extracted RNA and DNA came from about 20-30 mg of unsorted bulk tissue. Donors underwent surgery for histopathologically diagnosed primary liver carcinoma. Per tumor, sampling covered five separate regions. Total RNA (roughly 530 ng) served as template for TCR beta cDNA synthesis primed by a constant-region primer. Libraries for TCR beta were built through three nested multiplex PCR rounds, which together made up a slightly modified ARM-PCR procedure. TCRdb used MiXCR to reprocess the multiplex PCR reads, holding one entry per CDR3 protein. The data contain 50,000 to 70,000 distinct CDR3 sequences, just over 70% of them singletons. A note on this clonotype: Its target is not known. Given the absence of the conserved phenylalanine or tryptophan at the CDR3 end, a read error is likely.

Sequenced material: liver tumor tissue from sampling region 2. As to subset: tumor region T2, inferior pole. This receptor was obtained from a middle-aged man with primary liver carcinoma and hepatitis B virus infection.

Here the CDR3 DNA reads TGTGCCTGCAGTTACTCGAGAGGGTCGGGAAATACCATATATTCT. Protein sequence: CACSYSRGSGNTIYS. The genes are TRBV6-5 and TRBJ1-3; D ambiguous. The CDR3 is made up of 15 amino acids. CDR1 is MNHEY and CDR2 is SVGAGI in the germline V gene.